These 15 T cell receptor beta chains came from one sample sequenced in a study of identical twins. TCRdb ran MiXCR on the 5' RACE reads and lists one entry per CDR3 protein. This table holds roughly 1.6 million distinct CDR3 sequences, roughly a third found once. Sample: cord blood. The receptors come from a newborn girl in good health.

CDR3 in amino acids: CASGESGVASTDTQYF. Here the CDR3 DNA reads TGCGCCAGCGGCGAATCCGGAGTAGCTAGCACAGATACGCAGTATTTT. This chain uses TRBV4-1 with TRBJ2-3; D gene uncertain. Germline V gene sequence: CDR1 MGHRA, CDR2 YSYEKL. V dropped 8 bases and J dropped 0 bases, with 18 bases sitting between them. This CDR3 contains 16 residues.

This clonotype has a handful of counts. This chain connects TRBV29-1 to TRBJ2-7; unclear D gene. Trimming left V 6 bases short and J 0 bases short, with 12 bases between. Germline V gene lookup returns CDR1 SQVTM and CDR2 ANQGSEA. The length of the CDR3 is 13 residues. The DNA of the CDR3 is TGCAGCGTCCCCTATACAGCCTCCTACGAGCAGTACTTC. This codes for CSVPYTASYEQYF.

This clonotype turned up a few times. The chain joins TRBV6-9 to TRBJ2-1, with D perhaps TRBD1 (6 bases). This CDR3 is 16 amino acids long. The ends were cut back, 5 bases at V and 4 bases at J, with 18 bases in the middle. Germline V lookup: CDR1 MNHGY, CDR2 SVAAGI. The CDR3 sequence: CASSPFPRDKYNEQFF. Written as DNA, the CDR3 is TGTGCCAGCAGTCCCTTCCCCCGGGACAAATACAATGAGCAGTTCTTC.

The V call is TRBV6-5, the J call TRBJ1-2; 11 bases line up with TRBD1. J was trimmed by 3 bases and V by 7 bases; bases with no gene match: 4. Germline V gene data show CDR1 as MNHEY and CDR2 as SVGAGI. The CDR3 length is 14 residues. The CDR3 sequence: CASMGDRGDYGYTF. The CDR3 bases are TGTGCCAGCATGGGGGACAGGGGGGACTATGGCTACACCTTC.

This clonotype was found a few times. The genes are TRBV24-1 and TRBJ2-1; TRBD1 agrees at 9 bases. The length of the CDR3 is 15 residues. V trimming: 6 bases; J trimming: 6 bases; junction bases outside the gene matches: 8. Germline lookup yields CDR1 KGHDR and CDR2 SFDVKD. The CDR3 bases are TGTGCCACCAGTCCCCTCGGGACAGGGTCCAATGAGCAGTTCTTC. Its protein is CATSPLGTGSNEQFF.

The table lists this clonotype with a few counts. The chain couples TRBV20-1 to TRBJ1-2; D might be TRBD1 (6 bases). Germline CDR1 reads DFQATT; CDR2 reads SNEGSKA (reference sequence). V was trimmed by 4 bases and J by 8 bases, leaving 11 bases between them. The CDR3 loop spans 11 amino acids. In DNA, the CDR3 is TGCAGTGCTATTGCAGGGGCAGGCTACACCTTC. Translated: CSAIAGAGYTF.

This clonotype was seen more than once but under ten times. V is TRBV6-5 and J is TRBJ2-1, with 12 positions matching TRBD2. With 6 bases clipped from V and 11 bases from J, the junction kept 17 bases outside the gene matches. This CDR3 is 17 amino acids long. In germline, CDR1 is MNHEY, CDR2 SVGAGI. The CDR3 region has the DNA TGTGCCAGCAGAACACTACGAGTGACTAGCGGGAGATCCCAGCAGTTCTTC. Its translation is CASRTLRVTSGRSQQFF.

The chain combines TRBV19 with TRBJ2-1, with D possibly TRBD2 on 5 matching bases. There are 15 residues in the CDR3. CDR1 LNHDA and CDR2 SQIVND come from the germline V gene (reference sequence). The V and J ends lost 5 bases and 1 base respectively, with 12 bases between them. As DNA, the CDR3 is TGTGCCAGTAGTGATGGGAGCACTTCCTACAATGAGCAGTTCTTC. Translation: CASSDGSTSYNEQFF. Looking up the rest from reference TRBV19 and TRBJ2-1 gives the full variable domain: DGGITQSPKYLFRKEGQNVTLSCEQNLNHDAMYWYRQDPGQGLRLIYYSQIVNDFQKGDIAEGYSVSREKKESFPLTVTSAQKNPTAFYLCASSDGSTSYNEQFFGPGTRLTVL.

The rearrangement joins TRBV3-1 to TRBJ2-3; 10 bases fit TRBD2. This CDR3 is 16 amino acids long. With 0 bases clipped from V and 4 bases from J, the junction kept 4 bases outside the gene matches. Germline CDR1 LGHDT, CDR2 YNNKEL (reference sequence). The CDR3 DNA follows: TGTGCCAGCAGCCAAGAAGCGGGGGGGCGAGCAGATACGCAGTATTTT. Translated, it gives CASSQEAGGRADTQYF.

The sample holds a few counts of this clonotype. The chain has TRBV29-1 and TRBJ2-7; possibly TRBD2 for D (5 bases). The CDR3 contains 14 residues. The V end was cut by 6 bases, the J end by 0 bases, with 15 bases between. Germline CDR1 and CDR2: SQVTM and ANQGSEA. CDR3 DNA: TGCAGCGTCTCAACCGGGATTTCCTCCTACGAGCAGTACTTC. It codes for CSVSTGISSYEQYF.

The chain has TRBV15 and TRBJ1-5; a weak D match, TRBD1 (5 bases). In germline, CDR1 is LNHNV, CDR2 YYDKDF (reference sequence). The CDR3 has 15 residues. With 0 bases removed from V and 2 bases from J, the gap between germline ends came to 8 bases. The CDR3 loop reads CATSRDGGGNQPQHF. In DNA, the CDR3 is TGTGCCACCAGCAGAGATGGAGGGGGCAATCAGCCCCAGCATTTT.

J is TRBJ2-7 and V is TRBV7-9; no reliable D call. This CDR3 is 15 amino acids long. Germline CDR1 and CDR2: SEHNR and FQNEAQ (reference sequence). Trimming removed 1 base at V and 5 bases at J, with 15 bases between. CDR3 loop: CASSLDWGVLNEQYF. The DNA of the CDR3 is TGTGCCAGCAGCTTAGACTGGGGTGTACTTAACGAGCAGTACTTC.

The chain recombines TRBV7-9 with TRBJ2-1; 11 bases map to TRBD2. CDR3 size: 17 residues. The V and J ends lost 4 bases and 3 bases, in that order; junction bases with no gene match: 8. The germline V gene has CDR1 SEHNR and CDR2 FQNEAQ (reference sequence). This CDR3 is CASSSSRTSGHYNEQFF. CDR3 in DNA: TGTGCCAGCAGCTCATCCCGGACTAGCGGGCACTACAATGAGCAGTTCTTC. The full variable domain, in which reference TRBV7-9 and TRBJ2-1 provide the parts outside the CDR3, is DTGVSQNPRHKITKRGQNVTFRCDPISEHNRLYWYRQTLGQGPEFLTYFQNEAQLEKSRLLSDRFSAERPKGSFSTLEIQRTEQGDSAMYLCASSSSRTSGHYNEQFFGPGTRLTVL.

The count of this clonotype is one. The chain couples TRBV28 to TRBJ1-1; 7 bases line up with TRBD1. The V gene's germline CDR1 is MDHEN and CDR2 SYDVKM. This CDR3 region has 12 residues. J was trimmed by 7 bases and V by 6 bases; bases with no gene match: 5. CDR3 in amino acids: CASRSDRVEAFF. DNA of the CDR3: TGTGCCAGCAGATCTGACAGGGTTGAAGCTTTCTTT.

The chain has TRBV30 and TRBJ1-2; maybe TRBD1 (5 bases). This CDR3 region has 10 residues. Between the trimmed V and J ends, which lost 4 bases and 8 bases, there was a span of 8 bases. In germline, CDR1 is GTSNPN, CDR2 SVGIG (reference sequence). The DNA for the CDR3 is TGTGCCTGGAAGTGGGGGGGCTACACCTTC. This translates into CAWKWGGYTF.